This T cell receptor delta chain was profiled in a study of gamma-delta T cells after stem cell transplantation. TCRdb fed the RT-PCR reads into CATT to redo clone calling. The sample carries around 1,700 delta-chain clones, over 1.5% recorded once. The germline V and J ends were trimmed by 0 bases and 8 bases, with 18 bases remaining between them. Germline V lookup: CDR1 GEAIGNYY, CDR2 EKD. The CDR3 has 15 residues. This clone occurred many times. It may be a read error: a sequence one base away is much more abundant. Distinct nucleotide sequences in the sample also encode this CDR3. V is TRDV2 and J is TRDJ1; D is ambiguous. The sample consisted of gamma-delta T cells. The origin of this receptor is a human donor. It is not recorded whose cells these are; they may come from a transplant donor. The CDR3 nucleotides are TGTGCCTGTGACACCGTAGGAGGCGCGAGCGACAAACTCATCTTT. Amino acid sequence: CACDTVGGASDKLIF.